This T cell receptor (beta chain) was found in a study of STAT3 mutations in large granular lymphocyte leukemia. The wider study: Over half of T-LGLL patients had one or more immunosuppressive regimens. Study-level results: In T-cell large granular lymphocyte leukemia, about half of patients showed multiple immunodominant subclonotypes.

CDR3 length: 13 amino acids. The V and J ends lost 1 base and 7 bases respectively, with 11 bases between them. The V gene's germline CDR1 is MNHEY and CDR2 SMNVEV (reference sequence). About 40,000 productive templates were obtained per sample on average. The protocol was immunoSEQ multiplex PCR, while the TCRdb copy is restricted to in-frame clones and leaves out a portion. The top ten clones hold about 13% of a sample with approximately 31,000 clones, 86% of them seen once. A word on this clone: Antigen: not known.

This sequence originates from a man in his 60s with T-cell large granular lymphocyte leukemia. Some clones in this sample may be carry-over from other donors' samples. Sequencing was performed on peripheral blood mononuclear cells. This chain uses TRBV27 with TRBJ2-7; D unclear. Here the CDR3 reads CASSLWAGGEQYF. CDR3 in DNA: TGTGCCAGCAGTTTATGGGCTGGCGGAGAGCAGTACTTC.